This is a list of T cell receptor beta chains from one sample in a study of blood T cell repertoires in COVID-19. Repertoires were generated with immunoSEQ multiplex PCR, while TCRdb's copy carries only in-frame clones and drops some. The sample has around 63,000 clones, more than 80% seen once. Sequences were obtained from peripheral blood. Every receptor here comes from a woman aged 80 or older with acute or convalescent COVID-19. The CDR3 runs from the conserved cysteine through the conserved F or W. The order of the fields is clone size, J gene, D gene, V gene, CDR3 protein, CDR3 DNA. A D gene is named only where the DNA matches it firmly. Where a row states a size, it is once, few, many or the class of an expanded clone; other rows omit it.

size: few
J: TRBJ2-3
D: TRBD2
V: TRBV7-9
CDR3: CASSFGTSGGGDTQYF
DNA: TGTGCCAGCAGCTTCGGGACTAGCGGAGGGGGAGATACGCAGTATTTT

size: NA
J: TRBJ2-5
D: NA
V: TRBV7-9
CDR3: CASGHRDGETQYF
DNA: TGTGCCAGCGGGCACAGGGACGGAGAGACCCAGTACTTC

size: NA
J: TRBJ2-7
D: TRBD2
V: TRBV19
CDR3: CASSWGREGEQYF
DNA: TGTGCCAGTAGTTGGGGCAGGGAGGGCGAGCAGTACTTC

size: NA
J: TRBJ1-1
D: TRBD1
V: TRBV5-1
CDR3: CASSSQGRTEAFF
DNA: TGCGCCAGCAGTTCACAGGGGCGCACTGAAGCTTTCTTT

size: NA
J: TRBJ1-6
D: NA
V: TRBV18
CDR3: CASALRGNSPLHF
DNA: TGTGCCAGCGCTCTTAGGGGGAATTCACCCCTCCACTTT

size: once
J: TRBJ2-2
D: TRBD1
V: TRBV6-5
CDR3: CASKADRGATGELFF
DNA: TGTGCCTCCAAGGCGGACAGGGGGGCCACCGGGGAGCTGTTTTTT

size: NA
J: TRBJ2-7
D: TRBD2
V: TRBV7-2
CDR3: CASSLVLAGREQYF
DNA: TGTGCCAGCAGCTTAGTTCTAGCGGGGCGCGAGCAGTACTTC

size: NA
J: TRBJ1-6
D: NA
V: TRBV6-5
CDR3: CASRPTTDSPLHF
DNA: TGTGCCAGCAGACCTACTACGGATTCACCCCTCCACTTT

size: NA
J: TRBJ1-2
D: NA
V: TRBV7-9
CDR3: CASGQVYGYTF
DNA: TGTGCCAGCGGGCAGGTTTATGGCTACACCTTC

size: NA
J: TRBJ2-2
D: NA
V: TRBV19
CDR3: CASSLGNTGELFF
DNA: TGTGCCAGTAGCCTAGGGAACACCGGGGAGCTGTTTTTT

size: NA
J: TRBJ1-1
D: TRBD1
V: TRBV19
CDR3: CASSPTTGANTEAFF
DNA: TGTGCCAGTAGTCCCACGACAGGGGCAAACACTGAAGCTTTCTTT

size: NA
J: TRBJ2-2
D: NA
V: TRBV12-3/TRBV12-4
CDR3: CASSFLTGELFF
DNA: TGTGCCAGCAGTTTTCTGACCGGGGAGCTGTTTTTT

size: NA
J: TRBJ2-1
D: NA
V: TRBV11-1
CDR3: CASRTLYEQFF
DNA: TGTGCCAGCCGCACGCTATATGAGCAGTTCTTC

size: NA
J: TRBJ1-3
D: TRBD1
V: TRBV18
CDR3: CASSPRTGGTGNTIYF
DNA: TGTGCCAGCTCACCCAGGACAGGGGGAACTGGAAACACCATATATTTT

size: NA
J: TRBJ2-5
D: NA
V: TRBV6-2/TRBV6-3
CDR3: CASSYPAGTQYF
DNA: TGTGCCAGCAGTTATCCTGCGGGGACCCAGTACTTC

size: NA
J: TRBJ2-7
D: NA
V: TRBV6-1
CDR3: CASSEIRTAYEQYF
DNA: TGTGCCAGCAGTGAAATTAGGACAGCTTACGAGCAGTACTTC

size: NA
J: TRBJ2-2
D: TRBD2
V: TRBV6-1
CDR3: CASSERGLDTGELFF
DNA: TGTGCCAGCAGTGAGCGGGGGTTGGACACCGGGGAGCTGTTTTTT

size: NA
J: TRBJ1-5
D: NA
V: TRBV6-6
CDR3: CASSYSTGGSQPQHF
DNA: TGTGCCAGCAGTTACTCGACCGGAGGGAGTCAGCCCCAGCATTTT

size: NA
J: TRBJ2-7
D: TRBD2
V: TRBV18
CDR3: CASSPGTGGDEQYF
DNA: TGTGCCAGCTCACCAGGGACTGGGGGGGACGAGCAGTACTTC

size: NA
J: TRBJ2-3
D: TRBD2
V: TRBV3-1/TRBV3-2
CDR3: CASSQMGGASGTFTDTQYF
DNA: TGTGCCAGCAGCCAGATGGGGGGTGCTAGCGGGACCTTCACAGATACGCAGTATTTT

size: once
J: TRBJ2-7
D: TRBD2
V: TRBV6-5
CDR3: CASRGGFSSYEQYF
DNA: TGTGCCAGCAGGGGAGGGTTTTCCTCCTACGAGCAGTACTTC

size: NA
J: TRBJ1-2
D: NA
V: TRBV24-1
CDR3: CATSDPGSSYGYTF
DNA: TGTGCCACCAGTGATCCAGGATCTTCCTATGGCTACACCTTC

size: NA
J: TRBJ1-3
D: NA
V: TRBV6-2/TRBV6-3
CDR3: CASSPRAGSVLVPIYF
DNA: TGTGCCAGCAGTCCGCGCGCAGGGTCAGTGCTGGTACCCATATATTTT

size: NA
J: TRBJ2-7
D: NA
V: TRBV11-1
CDR3: CASSTGHLLQQYF
DNA: TGTGCCAGCAGCACGGGACACCTATTGCAGCAGTACTTC

size: NA
J: TRBJ2-7
D: NA
V: TRBV30
CDR3: CAWRTIYEQYF
DNA: TGTGCCTGGAGAACTATCTACGAGCAGTACTTC

size: once
J: TRBJ1-2
D: TRBD1
V: TRBV28
CDR3: CASSIETGLRINYGYTF
DNA: TGTGCCAGCAGTATCGAGACAGGGCTTAGGATCAACTATGGCTACACCTTC

size: once
J: TRBJ1-2
D: TRBD1
V: TRBV27
CDR3: CASAPGQGFAGYTF
DNA: TGTGCCAGTGCGCCGGGACAGGGGTTTGCTGGCTACACCTTC

size: NA
J: TRBJ1-4
D: TRBD1
V: TRBV11-2
CDR3: CASSSTRGQVNEKLFF
DNA: TGTGCCAGCAGCTCCACGAGAGGACAGGTTAATGAAAAACTGTTTTTT

size: NA
J: TRBJ2-3
D: NA
V: TRBV30
CDR3: CAWSAIRASTDTQYF
DNA: TGTGCCTGGAGTGCTATAAGAGCTAGCACAGATACGCAGTATTTT

size: NA
J: TRBJ1-6
D: TRBD1
V: TRBV7-8
CDR3: CASSLRDRQNSPLHF
DNA: TGTGCCAGCAGCTTGCGGGACAGGCAAAATTCACCCCTCCACTTT

size: NA
J: TRBJ1-4
D: NA
V: TRBV18
CDR3: CASSTLGREIGKLFF
DNA: TGTGCCAGCTCAACCTTGGGACGGGAGATAGGTAAACTGTTTTTT

size: NA
J: TRBJ2-1
D: TRBD1
V: TRBV6-6
CDR3: CASSNKRDSSNEQFF
DNA: TGTGCCAGCAGCAATAAAAGGGACAGTTCCAATGAGCAGTTCTTC

size: few
J: TRBJ2-7
D: NA
V: TRBV30
CDR3: CAWSRGTPGEQYF
DNA: TGTGCCTGGAGTCGTGGGACTCCGGGCGAGCAGTACTTC

size: NA
J: TRBJ2-5
D: TRBD1
V: TRBV5-1
CDR3: CASSFQGVQETQYF
DNA: TGCGCCAGCAGTTTTCAGGGGGTCCAAGAGACCCAGTACTTC

size: NA
J: TRBJ2-1
D: NA
V: TRBV6-1
CDR3: CASSEAGEQFF
DNA: TGTGCCAGCAGTGAGGCTGGTGAGCAGTTCTTC

size: NA
J: TRBJ1-2
D: NA
V: TRBV10-3
CDR3: CAISESAGQGYTF
DNA: TGTGCCATCAGTGAGTCGGCAGGGCAAGGCTACACCTTC

size: few
J: TRBJ1-5
D: NA
V: TRBV19
CDR3: CASSKGYLSPNQPQHF
DNA: TGTGCCAGTAGTAAGGGGTACCTAAGCCCTAATCAGCCCCAGCATTTT

size: NA
J: TRBJ2-1
D: NA
V: TRBV9
CDR3: CASSVETSVGQFF
DNA: TGTGCCAGCAGCGTAGAGACATCGGTAGGGCAGTTCTTC

size: NA
J: TRBJ2-1
D: TRBD1
V: TRBV28
CDR3: CASSLPDRGSYNEQFF
DNA: TGTGCCAGCAGCCTACCGGACAGGGGCTCCTACAATGAGCAGTTCTTC

size: NA
J: TRBJ1-5
D: NA
V: TRBV18
CDR3: CASSPPSPGPGQPQHF
DNA: TGTGCCAGCTCACCACCGAGCCCAGGACCAGGGCAGCCCCAGCATTTT

size: NA
J: TRBJ1-4
D: TRBD1
V: TRBV5-1
CDR3: CASSLGQGANEKLFF
DNA: TGCGCCAGCAGCTTGGGACAGGGGGCGAATGAAAAACTGTTTTTT

size: NA
J: TRBJ1-6
D: TRBD1
V: TRBV5-5
CDR3: CASSLKTGDGSPLHF
DNA: TGTGCCAGCAGCCTAAAGACAGGGGACGGTTCACCCCTCCACTTT

size: once
J: TRBJ1-3
D: TRBD1
V: TRBV27
CDR3: CASRAGTGYSGNTIYF
DNA: TGTGCCAGCAGGGCCGGGACAGGGTATTCTGGAAACACCATATATTTT

size: NA
J: TRBJ1-5
D: NA
V: TRBV7-2
CDR3: CASSLFRGSGGQPQHF
DNA: TGTGCCAGCAGCTTATTCAGGGGCAGTGGAGGTCAGCCCCAGCATTTT

size: NA
J: TRBJ2-1
D: TRBD2
V: TRBV10-3
CDR3: CAISHDSGANNEQFF
DNA: TGTGCCATCAGTCATGATAGCGGGGCGAACAATGAGCAGTTCTTC